This T cell receptor beta chain emerged from a study of blood T cell repertoires in COVID-19. The table came from immunoSEQ multiplex PCR; TCRdb's copy has only in-frame clones and leaves some out. The repertoire consists of around 100,000 clones, with over 75% occurring once and the leading ten covering around 6.9%. The TCR originated in a woman aged 60 to 75 with acute or convalescent COVID-19. What was sequenced was peripheral blood.

The DNA for the CDR3 is TGTGCCAGCAGCCCCCCACCGGGAGGGAAGACTGAAGCTTTCTTT. Translated: CASSPPPGGKTEAFF. The rearrangement uses TRBV2 and TRBJ1-1; no firm D call. The CDR3 extends over 15 amino acids. CDR1 is SNHLY and CDR2 is FYNNEI in the germline V gene. V was trimmed by 6 bases and J by 5 bases, leaving 19 bases between them.